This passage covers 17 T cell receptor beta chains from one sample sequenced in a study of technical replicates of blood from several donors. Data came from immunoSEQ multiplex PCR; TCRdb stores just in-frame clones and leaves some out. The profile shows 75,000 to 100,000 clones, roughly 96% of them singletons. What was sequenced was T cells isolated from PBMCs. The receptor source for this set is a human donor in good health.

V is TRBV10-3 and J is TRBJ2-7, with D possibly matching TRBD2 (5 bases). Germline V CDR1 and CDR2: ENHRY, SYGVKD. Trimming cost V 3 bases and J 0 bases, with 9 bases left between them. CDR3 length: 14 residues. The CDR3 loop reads CAISETGISYEQYF. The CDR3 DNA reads TGTGCCATCAGTGAAACCGGGATCTCCTACGAGCAGTACTTC.

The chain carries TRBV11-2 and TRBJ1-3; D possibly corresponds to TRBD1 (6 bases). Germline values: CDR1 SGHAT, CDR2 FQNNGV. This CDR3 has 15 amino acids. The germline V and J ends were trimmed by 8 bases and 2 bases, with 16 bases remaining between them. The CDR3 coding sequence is TGTGCCAGCGATCCGCAGGGGTATGCTGGAAACACCATATATTTT. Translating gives CASDPQGYAGNTIYF.

The CDR3 loop reads CASSQGTANYGYTF. In DNA, the CDR3 is TGCGCCAGCAGCCAGGGGACAGCTAACTATGGCTACACCTTC. J is TRBJ1-2 and V is TRBV4-1; TRBD1 matches 7 bases. With V trimmed by 3 bases and J by 0 bases, 1 base remained unmatched. Germline V gene lookup returns CDR1 MGHRA and CDR2 YSYEKL. There are 14 residues in the CDR3.

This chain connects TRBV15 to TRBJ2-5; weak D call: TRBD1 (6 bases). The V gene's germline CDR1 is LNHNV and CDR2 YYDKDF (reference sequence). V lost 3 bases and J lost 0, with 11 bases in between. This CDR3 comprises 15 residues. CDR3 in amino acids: CATSRDSRYQETQYF. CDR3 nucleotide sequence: TGTGCCACCAGCAGGGACAGTAGATACCAAGAGACCCAGTACTTC.

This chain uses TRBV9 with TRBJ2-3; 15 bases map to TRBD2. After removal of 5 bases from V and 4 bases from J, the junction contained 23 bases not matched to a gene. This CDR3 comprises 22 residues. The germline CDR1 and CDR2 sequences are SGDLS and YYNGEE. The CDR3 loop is CASRRGDTLAGLAGGPPDTQYF. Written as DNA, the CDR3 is TGTGCCAGCAGGAGGGGCGATACGCTCGCAGGACTAGCGGGGGGGCCCCCAGATACGCAGTATTTT.

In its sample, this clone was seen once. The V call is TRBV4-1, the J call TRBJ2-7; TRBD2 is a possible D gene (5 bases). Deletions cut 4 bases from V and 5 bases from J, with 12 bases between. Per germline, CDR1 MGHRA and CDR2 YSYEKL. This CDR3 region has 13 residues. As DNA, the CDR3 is TGCGCCAGCAGCCGACTGGAGGTCAACGAGCAGTACTTC. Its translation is CASSRLEVNEQYF.

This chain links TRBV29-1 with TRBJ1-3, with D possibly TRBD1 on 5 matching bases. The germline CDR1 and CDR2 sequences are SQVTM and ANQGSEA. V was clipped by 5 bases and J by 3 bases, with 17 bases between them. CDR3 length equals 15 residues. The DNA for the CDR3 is TGCAGCGTTTCAGTGGGGCGTACGTTTGGAAACACCATATATTTT. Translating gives CSVSVGRTFGNTIYF.

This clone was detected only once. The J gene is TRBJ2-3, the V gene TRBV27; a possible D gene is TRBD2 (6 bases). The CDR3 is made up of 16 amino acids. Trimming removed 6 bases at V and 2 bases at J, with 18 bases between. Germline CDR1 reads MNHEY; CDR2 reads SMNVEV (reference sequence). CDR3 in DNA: TGTGCCAGCAGCCCTGGAGCAGGAGGGATCACAGATACGCAGTATTTT. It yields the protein CASSPGAGGITDTQYF.

As DNA, the CDR3 is TGTGCCATCCCCGGGACAGGGGATAATGGCTACACCTTC. It translates to CAIPGTGDNGYTF. This chain uses TRBV19 with TRBJ1-2; 10 bases align to TRBD1. This CDR3 is built from 13 residues. Germline V gives CDR1 LNHDA, CDR2 SQIVND (reference sequence). V trimming: 10 bases; J trimming: 6 bases; junction bases outside the gene matches: 8.

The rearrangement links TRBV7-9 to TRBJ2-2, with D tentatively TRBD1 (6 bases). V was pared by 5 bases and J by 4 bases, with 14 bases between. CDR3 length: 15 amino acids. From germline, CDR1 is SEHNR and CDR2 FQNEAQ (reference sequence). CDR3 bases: TGTGCCAGCAGCCTCGGACAGCAGCTCACCGGGGAGCTGTTTTTT. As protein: CASSLGQQLTGELFF.

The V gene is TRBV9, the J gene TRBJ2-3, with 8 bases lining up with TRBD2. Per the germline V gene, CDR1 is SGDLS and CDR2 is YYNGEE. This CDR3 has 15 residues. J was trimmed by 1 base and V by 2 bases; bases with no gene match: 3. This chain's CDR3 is CASSVLAGRTDTQYF. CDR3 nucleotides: TGTGCCAGCAGCGTCTTAGCGGGGCGCACAGATACGCAGTATTTT.

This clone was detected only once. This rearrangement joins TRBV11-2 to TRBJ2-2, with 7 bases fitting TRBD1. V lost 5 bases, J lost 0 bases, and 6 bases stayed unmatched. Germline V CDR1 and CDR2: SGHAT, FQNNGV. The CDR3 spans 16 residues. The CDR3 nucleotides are TGTGCCAGCAGCCCCCGGACAGGAGCGAACACCGGGGAGCTGTTTTTT. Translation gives CASSPRTGANTGELFF.

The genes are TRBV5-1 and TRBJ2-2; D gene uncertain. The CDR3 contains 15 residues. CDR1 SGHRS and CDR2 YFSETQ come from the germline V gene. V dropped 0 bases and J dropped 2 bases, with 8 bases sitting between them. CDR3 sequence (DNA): TGCGCCAGCAGCTTGGCCGCGAGTAACACCGGGGAGCTGTTTTTT. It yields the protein CASSLAASNTGELFF.

CDR3 protein: CSAPRGYEQYF. The CDR3 bases are TGCAGTGCTCCCAGGGGTTACGAGCAGTACTTC. The chain recombines TRBV20-1 with TRBJ2-7; D is perhaps TRBD1 (6 bases). The V gene lost 5 bases and the J gene lost 4 bases, with 9 bases spanning the gap. Germline CDR1 is DFQATT and CDR2 is SNEGSKA (reference sequence). This CDR3 is built from 11 residues.

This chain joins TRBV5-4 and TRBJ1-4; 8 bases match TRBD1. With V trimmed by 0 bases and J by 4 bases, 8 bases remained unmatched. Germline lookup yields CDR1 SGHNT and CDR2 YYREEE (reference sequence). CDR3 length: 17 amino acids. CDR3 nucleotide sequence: TGTGCCAGCAGCTTGGCCGGGCAGGGGGCGGTTAATGAAAAACTGTTTTTT. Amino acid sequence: CASSLAGQGAVNEKLFF. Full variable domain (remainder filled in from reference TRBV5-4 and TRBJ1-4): ETGVTQSPTHLIKTRGQQVTLRCSSQSGHNTVSWYQQALGQGPQFIFQYYREEENGRGNFPPRFSGLQFPNYSSELNVNALELDDSALYLCASSLAGQGAVNEKLFFGSGTQLSVL.

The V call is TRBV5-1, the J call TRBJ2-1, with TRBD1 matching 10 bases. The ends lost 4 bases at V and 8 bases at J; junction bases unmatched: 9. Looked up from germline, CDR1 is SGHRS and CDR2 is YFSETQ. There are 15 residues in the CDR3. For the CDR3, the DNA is TGCGCCAGCAGCCGGACGGGACAGGGGTTTGATGAGCAGTTCTTC. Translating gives CASSRTGQGFDEQFF.

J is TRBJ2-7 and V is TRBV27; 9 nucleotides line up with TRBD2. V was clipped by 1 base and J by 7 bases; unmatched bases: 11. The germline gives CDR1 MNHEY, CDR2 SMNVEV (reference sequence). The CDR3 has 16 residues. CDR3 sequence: CASSLFGGRGYGEQYF. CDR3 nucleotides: TGTGCCAGCAGTTTATTTGGCGGGAGGGGTTACGGGGAGCAGTACTTC.